One and the same sample provided the 18 T cell receptor beta chains below, sequenced in a study of shared clonotypes between healthy human individuals. The repertoire was sequenced with immunoSEQ multiplex PCR; TCRdb's copy has only in-frame clones and lacks some. Of almost 750,000 clones in the sample, over 60% were seen once. The sample consisted of memory CD4+ T cells sorted from blood. Subset: CD45RA-negative fraction. These receptor sequences come from a young woman in good health.

The V gene is TRBV19, the J gene TRBJ2-7; D not certain. Germline CDR1 is LNHDA and CDR2 is SQIVND (reference sequence). The germline V and J ends were trimmed by 3 bases and 6 bases, with 9 bases remaining between them. The CDR3 consists of 12 residues. The CDR3 DNA follows: TGTGCCAGTAGTATGTTAGATGGCGAGCAGTACTTC. This codes for CASSMLDGEQYF.

This chain connects TRBV7-2 to TRBJ1-5; D uncertain. The V end lost 5 bases, the J end lost 4 bases, and 18 bases lay between the germline ends. The CDR3 length is 16 residues. Germline assignment: CDR1 SGHTA and CDR2 FQGNSA. CDR3 bases: TGTGCCAGCAGCCCCTTGGGTGGGAGTATTAATCAGCCCCAGCATTTT. Translation: CASSPLGGSINQPQHF.

The rearrangement uses TRBV10-1 and TRBJ2-3; 9 bases map to TRBD2. Germline V gene sequence: CDR1 WNHNN, CDR2 SYGVQD (reference sequence). The CDR3 sequence is 15 residues long. With 0 bases clipped from V and 4 bases from J, the junction kept 2 bases outside the gene matches. The CDR3 reads CASSESGTSPDTQYF. The DNA for the CDR3 is TGCGCCAGCAGTGAGTCCGGGACTAGCCCAGATACGCAGTATTTT.

This clone was seen a few times. This same CDR3 is encoded by further DNA sequences in the sample. The V call is TRBV6-5, the J call TRBJ1-5; D is undetermined. The ends were cut back, 4 bases at V and 1 base at J, with 5 bases in the middle. The CDR3 consists of 13 residues. Germline V gene sequence: CDR1 MNHEY, CDR2 SVGAGI. The CDR3 loop reads CASSSVSNQPQHF. Written as DNA, the CDR3 is TGTGCCAGCAGTTCGGTAAGCAATCAGCCCCAGCATTTT.

This chain joins TRBV6-6 and TRBJ2-7, with 7 nucleotides matching TRBD2. Unmatched junction bases numbered 4, after V lost 5 bases and J lost 0 bases. The CDR3 length is 14 residues. Germline values: CDR1 MNHNY, CDR2 SVGAGI (reference sequence). DNA of the CDR3: TGTGCCAGCAGTATGACGGGGGGCTCCTACGAGCAGTACTTC. Residues: CASSMTGGSYEQYF.

V usage is TRBV18 and J usage is TRBJ2-7; D perhaps matches TRBD1 (5 bases). This CDR3 comprises 12 residues. V was pared by 5 bases and J by 5 bases, with 10 bases between. The V gene's germline CDR1 is KGHSH and CDR2 LQKENI. Here the CDR3 DNA reads TGTGCCAGCTCATCCAGGGTGGACGAGCAGTACTTC. This codes for CASSSRVDEQYF.

This clone has a single count. This sequence joins TRBV7-9 and TRBJ1-3; D uncertain. CDR1 is SEHNR, CDR2 FQNEAQ, per germline (reference sequence). Trimming removed 5 bases from V and 3 bases from J, with 14 bases in between. There are 15 residues in the CDR3. DNA of the CDR3: TGTGCCAGCAGCCTAACTAACAGTGTTGGAAACACCATATATTTT. Protein product: CASSLTNSVGNTIYF.

The CDR3 sequence is CASRTATEGTDANYGYTF. In DNA form, the CDR3 reads TGTGCCAGCAGGACAGCGACGGAGGGGACCGATGCTAACTATGGCTACACCTTC. The rearrangement links TRBV28 to TRBJ1-2; D might be TRBD1 (5 bases). Germline lookup yields CDR1 MDHEN and CDR2 SYDVKM. This CDR3 is 18 amino acids long. Trimming took off 6 bases at V and 0 bases at J, with 23 bases between the two ends.

The chain has TRBV5-3 and TRBJ2-7, with 8 bases aligning to TRBD1. TRBV5-3 is an open reading frame, and its role is uncertain. The V gene end was trimmed by 6 bases and the J gene end by 8 bases; junction bases not matched to a gene: 16. This CDR3 has 15 amino acids. CDR3 sequence (DNA): TGTGCCAGAAAAGCGACAGACAGGGGCTGTAACAAGCAGTACTTC. Translating gives CARKATDRGCNKQYF.

The chain carries TRBV28 and TRBJ2-3, with 10 positions matching TRBD1. Germline lookup yields CDR1 MDHEN and CDR2 SYDVKM. Trimming cost V 10 bases and J 4 bases; bases outside gene matches: 5. The CDR3 sequence is 13 residues long. For the CDR3, the DNA is TGTGCCACCCGGGACAGGGGCCCAGATACGCAGTATTTT. Its protein is CATRDRGPDTQYF.

This chain uses TRBV19 with TRBJ1-4; D gene unclear. Germline V gene lookup returns CDR1 LNHDA and CDR2 SQIVND (reference sequence). This CDR3 spans 14 amino acids. V gave up 2 bases and J gave up 2 bases, with 6 bases separating them. The CDR3 here is CASSIPGTNEKLFF. CDR3 in DNA: TGTGCCAGTAGTATACCGGGGACTAATGAAAAACTGTTTTTT.

Of note for this clone: Other nucleotide sequences in the sample specify the same CDR3. The J gene is TRBJ1-1, the V gene TRBV6-1; weak D call: TRBD1 (5 bases). This CDR3 is 13 amino acids long. Germline assignment: CDR1 MNHNS and CDR2 SASEGT. Trimming left V 6 bases short and J 1 base short, with 9 bases between. The CDR3 sequence is CASRLGTNTEAFF. CDR3 bases: TGTGCCAGCAGGCTTGGGACGAACACTGAAGCTTTCTTT.

The chain links TRBV14 to TRBJ2-1; 8 nucleotides line up with TRBD2. Trimming at V came to 0 bases and at J to 10 bases, leaving 8 bases not matched to a gene. This CDR3 contains 15 residues. Germline CDR1 reads SGHDN; CDR2 reads FVKESK. DNA for the CDR3: TGTGCCAGCAGCCAAGAAGTGGAGCGGGAGTACGAGCAGTTCTTC. Translating it yields CASSQEVEREYEQFF.

This chain links TRBV10-1 with TRBJ2-1; 7 bases are a match to TRBD2. The germline V gene has CDR1 WNHNN and CDR2 SYGVQD (reference sequence). Losses at the gene ends were 0 bases for V and 5 bases for J; bases not matched to a gene: 10. This CDR3 is 17 amino acids long. CDR3 amino acids: CASSESRLPGGHNEQFF. DNA of the CDR3: TGCGCCAGCAGTGAGTCCCGACTCCCGGGAGGCCACAATGAGCAGTTCTTC.

The chain is built from TRBV19 and TRBJ2-1; D remains unclear. The CDR3 covers 16 residues. Trimming left V 6 bases short and J 0 bases short, with 15 bases between. Germline V lookup: CDR1 LNHDA, CDR2 SQIVND (reference sequence). CDR3 sequence: CASRLRGPGSYNEQFF. CDR3 nucleotide sequence: TGTGCCAGTAGACTGCGAGGACCTGGCTCCTACAATGAGCAGTTCTTC.

J is TRBJ2-7 and V is TRBV5-1, with unresolved D. Germline V gene sequence: CDR1 SGHRS, CDR2 YFSETQ. Trimming took 2 bases from V and 6 from J, leaving 12 bases between them. There are 13 residues in the CDR3. As DNA, the CDR3 is TGCGCCAGCAGCTTCTTCTCCCCCTCCGAGCAGTACTTC. Its translation: CASSFFSPSEQYF.

The chain links TRBV7-2 to TRBJ2-5; the D gene is possibly TRBD2 (6 bases). V lost 6 bases to trimming and J lost 4 bases, with 15 bases between them. Germline V CDR1 and CDR2: SGHTA, FQGNSA. The length of the CDR3 is 14 residues. The CDR3 here is CASRSGDWGETQYF. As DNA, the CDR3 is TGTGCCAGCAGATCGGGGGATTGGGGAGAGACCCAGTACTTC. Together with reference TRBV7-2 and TRBJ2-5, the CDR3 gives the full variable domain: GAGVSQSPSNKVTEKGKDVELRCDPISGHTALYWYRQSLGQGLEFLIYFQGNSAPDKSGLPSDRFSAERTGGSVSTLTIQRTQQEDSAVYLCASRSGDWGETQYFGPGTRLLVL.

The table lists this clone with a count of one. The chain recombines TRBV2 with TRBJ1-1; D may be TRBD1 (5 bases). Germline assignment: CDR1 SNHLY and CDR2 FYNNEI. Deletions cut 6 bases from V and 4 bases from J, with 9 bases between. The CDR3 length is 12 residues. CDR3 residues: CASRRDRTEAFF. DNA for the CDR3: TGTGCCAGCAGACGGGACCGCACTGAAGCTTTCTTT.